The 26 T cell receptor beta chains below were found in one sample sequenced in a study of technical replicates of blood from several donors. TCRdb's copy holds only in-frame clones and misses some; the assay was immunoSEQ multiplex PCR. The sample shows about 76,000 clones, approximately 96% of them seen only once. The sequencing input was T cells isolated from PBMCs. These receptor sequences come from a human donor in good health.

The rearrangement uses TRBV29-1 and TRBJ2-7; D might be TRBD1 (6 bases). The germline V gene has CDR1 SQVTM and CDR2 ANQGSEA. The CDR3 runs 16 residues. Trimming took off 6 bases at V and 3 bases at J, with 24 bases between the two ends. In DNA form, the CDR3 reads TGCAGCGTCCGACAAGTAAACAGGGAGCAGTTCTACGAGCAGTACTTC. Its translation: CSVRQVNREQFYEQYF.

The gene calls are TRBV11-3 and TRBJ2-2; a possible D gene is TRBD2 (6 bases). Trimming pared 3 bases from V and 0 bases from J, leaving 17 bases between. The CDR3 totals 18 residues. Germline CDR1 reads SGHNT; CDR2 reads YENEEA. Here the CDR3 reads CASSFPGSGGTNTGELFF. CDR3 bases: TGTGCCAGCAGCTTCCCCGGGAGCGGCGGTACGAACACCGGGGAGCTGTTTTTT.

A word on this clone: Other DNA sequences from this sample encode an identical CDR3 as well. The V gene is TRBV7-3, the J gene TRBJ1-5; 7 bases are a match to TRBD1. With 5 bases clipped from V and 5 bases from J, the junction kept 3 bases outside the gene matches. This CDR3 has 13 residues. The V gene's germline CDR1 is SGHTA and CDR2 FQGTGA. The CDR3 loop is CASSLDRDQPQHF. CDR3 in DNA: TGTGCCAGCAGCCTCGACAGGGATCAGCCCCAGCATTTT. Full variable domain (missing parts from reference TRBV7-3 and TRBJ1-5): GAGVSQTPSNKVTEKGKYVELRCDPISGHTALYWYRQSLGQGPEFLIYFQGTGAADDSGLPNDRFFAVRPEGSVSTLKIQRTERGDSAVYLCASSLDRDQPQHFGDGTRLSIL.

The V and J genes are TRBV6-5 and TRBJ2-7, with 9 bases matching TRBD1. CDR1 is MNHEY and CDR2 is SVGAGI in the germline V gene. The CDR3 has 16 residues. J gave up 4 bases and V 0 bases, and 7 bases lay outside the gene matches. The CDR3 reads CASSYSGGTGLYEQYF. CDR3 nucleotide sequence: TGTGCCAGCAGTTACTCGGGAGGGACAGGGCTTTACGAGCAGTACTTC.

CDR3 in amino acids: CASSDLASRSYEQYF. The CDR3 DNA follows: TGTGCCAGCAGCGACTTGGCGAGCCGCTCCTACGAGCAGTACTTC. The chain couples TRBV11-2 to TRBJ2-7; D ambiguous. This CDR3 comprises 15 residues. Per germline, CDR1 SGHAT and CDR2 FQNNGV. Trimming took 5 bases from V and 0 from J, leaving 14 bases between them.

The genes are TRBV19 and TRBJ1-5; possible D gene TRBD1, 6 bases. CDR1 is LNHDA and CDR2 is SQIVND in the germline V gene (reference sequence). This CDR3 has 13 amino acids. Trimming shortened V by 7 bases and J by 7 bases, and 14 bases separated the two germline ends. DNA of the CDR3: TGTGCCAGTACTCCACAGGGCAGGCAGCCCCAGCATTTT. Translation: CASTPQGRQPQHF.

The chain employs TRBV4-1 and TRBJ2-5; TRBD1 agrees at 8 bases. CDR3 length: 17 amino acids. Germline V lookup: CDR1 MGHRA, CDR2 YSYEKL. J gave up 5 bases and V 0 bases, and 11 bases lay outside the gene matches. CDR3 residues: CASSQDHLRTGRETQYF. In nucleotides, the CDR3 is TGCGCCAGCAGCCAAGATCATCTTAGGACAGGGAGGGAGACCCAGTACTTC.

V is TRBV2 and J is TRBJ2-7; TRBD2 might be the D (6 bases). The V and J ends lost 9 bases and 0 bases respectively, with 12 bases between them. CDR1 is SNHLY and CDR2 is FYNNEI in the germline V gene. The CDR3 is 13 amino acids. CDR3 sequence: CASRWGDSYEQYF. The CDR3 DNA reads as TGTGCCAGTAGATGGGGGGACTCCTACGAGCAGTACTTC.

V usage is TRBV27 and J usage is TRBJ1-1; D gene uncertain. Germline lookup yields CDR1 MNHEY and CDR2 SMNVEV (reference sequence). With 4 bases removed from V and 1 base from J, the gap between germline ends came to 10 bases. The CDR3 covers 14 residues. This CDR3 is CASSSNYKNTEAFF. For the CDR3, the DNA is TGTGCCAGCAGTTCGAACTATAAGAACACTGAAGCTTTCTTT.

This chain links TRBV11-2 with TRBJ2-1; TRBD2 might be the D (7 bases). V lost 4 bases and J lost 2, with 15 bases in between. The CDR3 has 16 residues. From germline, CDR1 is SGHAT and CDR2 FQNNGV. CDR3 sequence reads: CASSSEGGGPYNEQFF. The CDR3, as DNA: TGTGCCAGCAGCTCGGAGGGGGGAGGGCCCTACAATGAGCAGTTCTTC.

The rearrangement uses TRBV9 and TRBJ2-6, with D perhaps matching TRBD1 (5 bases). CDR1 SGDLS and CDR2 YYNGEE come from the germline V gene. This CDR3 has 17 residues. V was clipped by 0 bases and J by 2 bases, with 12 bases between them. The CDR3: CASSVAASGTGANVLTF. DNA for the CDR3: TGTGCCAGCAGCGTAGCCGCATCAGGGACTGGGGCCAACGTCCTGACTTTC.

This chain connects TRBV4-1 to TRBJ1-5, with D unresolved. The CDR3 loop spans 15 amino acids. CDR1 is MGHRA, CDR2 YSYEKL, per germline. V lost 4 bases, J lost 1 base, and 11 bases lay in between. The DNA for the CDR3 is TGCGCCAGCAGCCGTGCCAAGACAAGCAATCAGCCCCAGCATTTT. It translates to CASSRAKTSNQPQHF.

V gene TRBV28 combines with J gene TRBJ2-1, with a possible D match to TRBD2 (5 bases). The CDR3 is 12 residues long. Germline lookup yields CDR1 MDHEN and CDR2 SYDVKM. V dropped 7 bases and J dropped 8 bases, with 12 bases sitting between them. CDR3 amino acids: CASTVEGYEQFF. The DNA for the CDR3 is TGTGCCAGCACCGTTGAGGGCTATGAGCAGTTCTTC.

V is TRBV4-1 and J is TRBJ2-3; 8 nucleotides match TRBD2. The V gene's germline CDR1 is MGHRA and CDR2 YSYEKL. This CDR3 is built from 16 residues. Germline trimming cut 1 base from V and 3 bases from J; bases unmatched to any gene: 6. CDR3 in amino acids: CASSQAGGVRTDTQYF. In nucleotides, the CDR3 is TGCGCCAGCAGCCAAGCGGGGGGGGTTCGGACAGATACGCAGTATTTT.

J is TRBJ2-2 and V is TRBV30, with a tentative D call TRBD1 (6 bases). This CDR3 is 14 amino acids long. From germline, CDR1 is GTSNPN and CDR2 SVGIG (reference sequence). V gave up 6 bases and J gave up 6 bases, with 17 bases separating them. The CDR3: CACRLFGGSGELFF. CDR3 bases: TGTGCCTGTCGGTTGTTTGGGGGCTCCGGGGAGCTGTTTTTT.

The chain joins TRBV5-4 to TRBJ1-1; 7 bases line up with TRBD1. From germline, CDR1 is SGHNT and CDR2 YYREEE (reference sequence). This CDR3 spans 15 amino acids. V was pared by 1 base and J by 4 bases, with 7 bases of the junction left unmatched. As DNA, the CDR3 is TGTGCCAGCAGCTTGCCGACAGGGTTGGGCACTGAAGCTTTCTTT. Encoded protein: CASSLPTGLGTEAFF.

V usage is TRBV9 and J usage is TRBJ1-1; TRBD1 is a possible D gene (6 bases). Trimming shortened V by 0 bases and J by 3 bases, and 9 bases separated the two germline ends. Per the germline V gene, CDR1 is SGDLS and CDR2 is YYNGEE. This CDR3 has 14 residues. Here the CDR3 DNA reads TGTGCCAGCAGCGTAGGCCAGGGGTACACTGAAGCTTTCTTT. Residues: CASSVGQGYTEAFF.

V is TRBV27 and J is TRBJ1-5, with 8 bases lining up with TRBD1. The CDR3 loop spans 13 amino acids. CDR1 MNHEY and CDR2 SMNVEV come from the germline V gene (reference sequence). Losses at the gene ends were 6 bases for V and 6 bases for J; bases not matched to a gene: 4. CDR3 protein: CASSRQGTQPQHF. CDR3 coding DNA: TGTGCCAGCAGCCGACAGGGGACTCAGCCCCAGCATTTT.

This chain uses TRBV6-5 with TRBJ2-7; TRBD1 matches at 9 bases. Germline CDR1 and CDR2: MNHEY and SVGAGI. The CDR3 length is 13 residues. V trimming: 9 bases; J trimming: 6 bases; junction bases outside the gene matches: 9. CDR3 sequence (DNA): TGTGCCAGTAAGACAGGGGGTAGGCGCGAGCAGTACTTC. Amino acids: CASKTGGRREQYF.

This clone came up once. The chain carries TRBV19 and TRBJ2-7, with 7 bases aligning to TRBD1. CDR3 length equals 14 residues. Germline V gives CDR1 LNHDA, CDR2 SQIVND (reference sequence). The ends lost 6 bases at V and 3 bases at J; junction bases unmatched: 8. The CDR3: CASRDRTWSYEQYF. The CDR3 bases are TGTGCCAGTAGGGACAGGACATGGAGCTACGAGCAGTACTTC.

This chain links TRBV6-6 with TRBJ2-7; D possibly corresponds to TRBD2 (6 bases). The CDR3 contains 16 residues. V was clipped by 0 bases and J by 3 bases, with 15 bases between them. CDR1 MNHNY and CDR2 SVGAGI come from the germline V gene (reference sequence). The CDR3 here is CASSYSTVSGVYEQYF. As DNA, the CDR3 is TGTGCCAGCAGTTACTCGACGGTTAGCGGAGTCTACGAGCAGTACTTC.

The gene calls are TRBV4-1 and TRBJ2-1; D possibly corresponds to TRBD2 (5 bases). Trimming shortened V by 4 bases and J by 0 bases, and 13 bases separated the two germline ends. The CDR3 is made up of 16 amino acids. Germline CDR1 and CDR2: MGHRA and YSYEKL. The CDR3 region is CASSPLGRSSYNEQFF. DNA of the CDR3: TGCGCCAGCAGCCCCTTGGGGAGAAGCTCCTACAATGAGCAGTTCTTC.

As regards this clone: One junction end does not reproduce the germline sequence, and a read error may be involved. This rearrangement joins TRBV6-6 to TRBJ1-1; D not certain. The CDR3 spans 15 residues. Germline values: CDR1 MNHNY, CDR2 SVGAGI (reference sequence). The CDR3 DNA sequence: TGTGCCAGCACCAGCCCCACGACTGTGAACGCTGAAGCTTTCTTT. This translates into CASTSPTTVNAEAFF.

This chain joins TRBV4-1 and TRBJ1-1, with TRBD1 matching 8 bases. This CDR3 is built from 14 residues. V trimming: 6 bases; J trimming: 6 bases; junction bases outside the gene matches: 9. CDR1 and CDR2 from the germline V gene are MGHRA and YSYEKL. CDR3: CASRQTGVVSEAFF. CDR3 DNA: TGCGCCAGCAGGCAGACAGGGGTGGTGTCTGAAGCTTTCTTT.

The V call is TRBV11-2, the J call TRBJ2-1, with D unclear. The CDR3 has 17 amino acids. Germline V CDR1 and CDR2: SGHAT, FQNNGV. V lost 0 bases and J 1 base, leaving 13 bases between the germline ends. The CDR3 sequence: CASSLDIARSSYNEQFF. DNA for the CDR3: TGTGCCAGCAGCTTAGATATAGCTAGAAGTTCCTACAATGAGCAGTTCTTC.

The chain is built from TRBV2 and TRBJ2-5; TRBD2 aligns across 9 bases. CDR3 length: 16 amino acids. V lost 2 bases to trimming and J lost 5 bases; unmatched junction nucleotides: 9. Germline V lookup: CDR1 SNHLY, CDR2 FYNNEI. CDR3 region: CASSENLAGFDETQYF. CDR3 in DNA: TGTGCCAGCAGTGAAAACCTAGCGGGATTCGATGAGACCCAGTACTTC.